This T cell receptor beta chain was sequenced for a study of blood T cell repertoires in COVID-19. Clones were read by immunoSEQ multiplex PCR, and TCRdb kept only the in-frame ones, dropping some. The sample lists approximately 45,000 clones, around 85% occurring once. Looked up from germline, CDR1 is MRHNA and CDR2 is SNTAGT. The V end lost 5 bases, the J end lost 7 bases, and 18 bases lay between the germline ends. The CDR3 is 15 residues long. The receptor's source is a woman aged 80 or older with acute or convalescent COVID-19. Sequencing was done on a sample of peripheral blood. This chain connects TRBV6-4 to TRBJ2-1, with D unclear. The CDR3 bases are TGTGCCAGCAGTCCCGGTCTTTCCCCCTCGAATGAGCAGTTCTTC. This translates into CASSPGLSPSNEQFF.